Listed here are 23 T cell receptor beta chains from one sample, sequenced in a study of human thymus T cells. Profiling relied on immunoSEQ multiplex PCR, and the TCRdb table lists in-frame clones only, not all of them. The repertoire has some 80,000 clones, 90% to 98% of them found once; the top ten carry 0.025% to 0.04%. The thymus tissue came from resections taken during corrective heart surgery. Sequenced input: thymus tissue. These receptors all come from a boy in the first two years of life with a congenital heart defect but otherwise immunologically healthy.

The rearrangement uses TRBV10-1 and TRBJ1-4; 7 bases line up with TRBD1. CDR1 is WNHNN and CDR2 is SYGVQD in the germline V gene (reference sequence). The CDR3 is made up of 14 amino acids. The V and J ends lost 6 bases and 7 bases, in that order; junction bases with no gene match: 8. The CDR3: CASSKRGRGEKLFF. DNA of the CDR3: TGCGCCAGCAGCAAGAGGGGGCGAGGTGAAAAACTGTTTTTT.

The gene calls are TRBV30 and TRBJ1-4, with D possibly TRBD1 on 5 matching bases. The CDR3 runs 15 residues. V lost 5 bases, J lost 4 bases, and 17 bases lay in between. The germline gives CDR1 GTSNPN, CDR2 SVGIG (reference sequence). The DNA for the CDR3 is TGTGCCTGGGGGGTACGGGGGTGGGGTAATGAAAAACTGTTTTTT. It codes for CAWGVRGWGNEKLFF.

This rearrangement joins TRBV9 to TRBJ1-4; 10 bases map to TRBD1. V was pared by 4 bases and J by 5 bases, with 14 bases of the junction left unmatched. Germline V gene sequence: CDR1 SGDLS, CDR2 YYNGEE. This CDR3 is 18 amino acids long. This CDR3 is CASSPDTIPGQGNEKLFF. Written as DNA, the CDR3 is TGTGCCAGCAGCCCAGATACTATCCCGGGACAGGGGAATGAAAAACTGTTTTTT.

The genes are TRBV19 and TRBJ2-1; 7 positions agree with TRBD2. Germline CDR1 LNHDA, CDR2 SQIVND (reference sequence). Germline trimming cut 6 bases from V and 8 bases from J; bases unmatched to any gene: 16. The CDR3 length is 16 residues. The CDR3: CASSSKRDLKGDEQFF. The DNA for the CDR3 is TGTGCCAGTAGCAGTAAGCGGGACCTCAAAGGGGATGAGCAGTTCTTC.

This chain's CDR3 is CASSFRSGANTGELFF. The CDR3 DNA follows: TGTGCCAGCAGTTTTCGGAGCGGGGCGAACACCGGGGAGCTGTTTTTT. The chain has TRBV28 and TRBJ2-2; 7 bases fit TRBD2. This CDR3 region has 16 residues. The V gene's germline CDR1 is MDHEN and CDR2 SYDVKM. The junction had 4 bases not matched to a gene; V was cut back by 3 bases and J by 0 bases.

V usage is TRBV27 and J usage is TRBJ1-2; tentative D call: TRBD1 (5 bases). Germline CDR1 is MNHEY and CDR2 is SMNVEV (reference sequence). V was trimmed by 5 bases and J by 8 bases, leaving 18 bases between them. The CDR3 length is 14 residues. The CDR3 DNA follows: TGTGCCAGCAGTAATCTTCCGGGGGACCGCGGCTACACCTTC. Translated, it gives CASSNLPGDRGYTF.

The chain links TRBV7-9 to TRBJ2-6, with 8 bases that match TRBD1. This CDR3 has 17 amino acids. The V gene's germline CDR1 is SEHNR and CDR2 FQNEAQ (reference sequence). The V segment lost 4 bases and the J segment 2 bases; nucleotides outside the gene matches: 7. CDR3 residues: CASSSGTGAAGANVLTF. CDR3 DNA sequence: TGTGCCAGCAGCTCCGGGACAGGAGCTGCTGGGGCCAACGTCCTGACTTTC.

The V gene is TRBV4-3, the J gene TRBJ1-5, with unresolved D. The germline V and J ends were trimmed by 2 bases and 5 bases, with 16 bases remaining between them. CDR1 LGHNA and CDR2 YSLEER come from the germline V gene. The CDR3 spans 16 residues. Here the CDR3 reads CASSQRRATGDQPQHF. CDR3 DNA: TGCGCCAGCAGCCAAAGGAGGGCGACTGGCGATCAGCCCCAGCATTTT.

The chain joins TRBV18 to TRBJ2-5, with 9 bases that match TRBD1. The germline V gene encodes CDR1 KGHSH and CDR2 LQKENI. V lost 0 bases, J lost 4 bases, and 3 bases stayed unmatched. CDR3 size: 15 residues. CDR3 region: CASSPPTGGRETQYF. In DNA, the CDR3 is TGTGCCAGCTCACCACCGACAGGGGGTCGAGAGACCCAGTACTTC. The complete variable domain, with remaining parts taken from reference TRBV18 and TRBJ2-5, reads NAGVMQNPRHLVRRRGQEARLRCSPMKGHSHVYWYRQLPEEGLKFMVYLQKENIIDESGMPKERFSAEFPKEGPSILRIQQVVRGDSAAYFCASSPPTGGRETQYFGPGTRLLVL.

DNA for the CDR3: TGTGCCAGCAGTATGAGCGGGAGGACAGATACGCAGTATTTT. It is translated as CASSMSGRTDTQYF. The chain recombines TRBV27 with TRBJ2-3, with 9 bases that match TRBD2. Germline V gene sequence: CDR1 MNHEY, CDR2 SMNVEV (reference sequence). The CDR3 runs 14 residues. V was clipped by 5 bases and J by 3 bases; unmatched bases: 3.

This clone was seen only once. The J gene is TRBJ1-3, the V gene TRBV28, with TRBD1 matching 9 bases. Unmatched junction bases numbered 15, after V lost 8 bases and J lost 1 base. This CDR3 has 18 amino acids. Germline V gene lookup returns CDR1 MDHEN and CDR2 SYDVKM. The CDR3 DNA sequence: TGTGCCAGCCGAAAGCCCCAGGGACAGGGATTATCTGGAAACACCATATATTTT. The encoded protein is CASRKPQGQGLSGNTIYF.

The gene calls are TRBV4-3 and TRBJ1-1; 7 bases agree with TRBD1. Trimming removed 0 bases from V and 1 base from J; junction bases left unmatched: 2. Per germline, CDR1 LGHNA and CDR2 YSLEER. This CDR3 is built from 15 residues. As DNA, the CDR3 is TGCGCCAGCAGCCAAGAAGGGGACAGGAACACTGAAGCTTTCTTT. Amino acid sequence: CASSQEGDRNTEAFF.

This clone appeared a few times. The chain joins TRBV18 to TRBJ1-2, with TRBD1 as a possible D gene (6 bases). CDR1 is KGHSH, CDR2 LQKENI, per germline. Trimming took off 6 bases at V and 6 bases at J, with 14 bases between the two ends. The CDR3 consists of 13 residues. The CDR3 spells CASSPRQGHGYTF. DNA for the CDR3: TGTGCCAGCTCGCCAAGGCAGGGGCATGGCTACACCTTC.

This CDR3 reads CASSPRDVWYEQYF. The CDR3 nucleotides read TGTGCCAGCAGTCCTAGGGACGTCTGGTACGAGCAGTACTTC. V and J are TRBV7-2 and TRBJ2-7; either TRBD1 or TRBD2 may supply D (5 bases each). The CDR3 has 14 residues. Between the trimmed V and J ends, which lost 6 bases and 4 bases, there was a span of 16 bases. In germline, CDR1 is SGHTA, CDR2 FQGNSA.

The gene calls are TRBV5-8 and TRBJ1-5; 7 nucleotides align to TRBD1. This CDR3 comprises 15 residues. V gave up 5 bases and J gave up 5 bases; unmatched junction bases: 10. Per the germline V gene, CDR1 is SGHTS and CDR2 is YDEGEE. The CDR3 sequence is CASSRRDSRDQPQHF. For the CDR3, the DNA is TGTGCCAGCAGTCGCCGGGACAGCCGGGATCAGCCCCAGCATTTT.

The V call is TRBV14, the J call TRBJ2-7; TRBD2 matches at 16 bases. J lost 2 bases, V lost 0 bases, and 4 bases had no gene match. CDR3 length: 18 amino acids. CDR1 is SGHDN, CDR2 FVKESK, per germline. CDR3 region: CASSQDKGLAGGPYEQYF. The CDR3 region has the DNA TGTGCCAGCAGCCAAGATAAGGGACTAGCGGGAGGGCCCTACGAGCAGTACTTC.

The rearrangement joins TRBV9 to TRBJ2-3; D remains ambiguous. Germline values: CDR1 SGDLS, CDR2 YYNGEE. This CDR3 is built from 13 residues. The V end was cut by 3 bases, the J end by 0 bases, with 5 bases between. CDR3 coding DNA: TGTGCCAGCAGCGCCCCAAGCACAGATACGCAGTATTTT. Protein sequence: CASSAPSTDTQYF. Full variable domain (remainder filled in from reference TRBV9 and TRBJ2-3): DSGVTQTPKHLITATGQRVTLRCSPRSGDLSVYWYQQSLDQGLQFLIQYYNGEERAKGNILERFSAQQFPDLHSELNLSSLELGDSALYFCASSAPSTDTQYFGPGTRLTVL.

This sequence joins TRBV5-1 and TRBJ2-1; 8 bases agree with TRBD2. Per the germline V gene, CDR1 is SGHRS and CDR2 is YFSETQ. The junction had 5 bases not matched to a gene; V was cut back by 5 bases and J by 1 base. CDR3 length: 15 amino acids. The CDR3 DNA is TGCGCCAGCAGGAGGGCTAGCGGGTCCTACAATGAGCAGTTCTTC. Translated: CASRRASGSYNEQFF.

The rearrangement links TRBV7-9 to TRBJ1-1; D is perhaps TRBD1 (5 bases). CDR3 length: 13 amino acids. Germline lookup yields CDR1 SEHNR and CDR2 FQNEAQ (reference sequence). V was trimmed by 8 bases and J by 6 bases, leaving 16 bases between them. The CDR3 protein is CASGGGISPEAFF. CDR3 in DNA: TGTGCCAGCGGTGGGGGTATCTCGCCTGAAGCTTTCTTT.

The V gene is TRBV5-4, the J gene TRBJ1-2; 9 nucleotides match TRBD1. The CDR3 loop spans 16 amino acids. Germline CDR1 is SGHNT and CDR2 is YYREEE (reference sequence). J gave up 3 bases and V 4 bases, and 10 bases lay outside the gene matches. CDR3 residues: CASSIKGQGPDYGYTF. CDR3 in DNA: TGTGCCAGCAGCATAAAGGGACAGGGCCCCGACTATGGCTACACCTTC.

The genes are TRBV7-9 and TRBJ2-3; D unclear. V lost 4 bases and J 3 bases, leaving 5 bases between the germline ends. CDR1 is SEHNR and CDR2 is FQNEAQ in the germline V gene (reference sequence). CDR3 length: 12 amino acids. The CDR3, as DNA: TGTGCCAGCAGCTCGAGTACAGATACGCAGTATTTT. Translation gives CASSSSTDTQYF.

This chain joins TRBV11-3 and TRBJ2-1, with D tentatively TRBD1 or TRBD2 (7 bases each). Trimming removed 1 base from V and 7 bases from J, with 17 bases in between. The germline V gene has CDR1 SGHNT and CDR2 YENEEA. The CDR3 is 16 residues long. CDR3 protein: CASSLAGRDSWNEQFF. CDR3 sequence (DNA): TGTGCCAGCAGCTTAGCGGGGAGGGACAGTTGGAATGAGCAGTTCTTC. Supplemented by reference TRBV11-3 and TRBJ2-1, the full variable domain reads EAGVVQSPRYKIIEKKQPVAFWCNPISGHNTLYWYLQNLGQGPELLIRYENEEAVDDSQLPKDRFSAERLKGVDSTLKIQPAELGDSAVYLCASSLAGRDSWNEQFFGPGTRLTVL.

DNA for the CDR3: TGCGCCAGCAGCCAAGCGCGCGCATGGGGTAACTATGGCTACACCTTC. Translated, it gives CASSQARAWGNYGYTF. This chain uses TRBV4-1 with TRBJ1-2, with D unclear. In germline, CDR1 is MGHRA, CDR2 YSYEKL. The CDR3 sequence is 16 residues long. Between the trimmed V and J ends, which lost 1 base and 1 base, there was a span of 13 bases.